This TCR beta chain originates from a study of tissue T cells after allogeneic stem cell transplantation. CDR3 length: 12 amino acids. Germline assignment: CDR1 KGHTA and CDR2 FQNQQP. As regards this clone: Gene and germline names: mouse. The CDR3 end lies 1 residue beyond the end of the read and is filled in from the germline J gene.

Profiling relied on immunoSEQ multiplex PCR, and the TCRdb table lists in-frame clones only, not all of them. The top ten hold about 7.7% of the sample, which has under 8,000 clones, around half seen once. Documented time point: mouse harvest day 7 after allogeneic transplant. Mouse grafts combined 10^7 T-cell-depleted bone marrow cells with 10^6 splenic CD5+ T cells. This clonotype was obtained from a female BALB/c mouse given C57BL/6 T cells with graft-versus-host disease after an allogeneic hematopoietic cell transplant. The gene calls are TRBV23 and TRBJ1-1. Input material: lymph node tissue. The sequenced CDR3 bases are TGCTCCAGCAGTCAACTCAACACAGAAGTCTTC. Amino acid sequence: CSSSQLNTEVF. The full CDR3 reads CSSSQLNTEVFF.